This TCR beta chain comes out of a study of blood T cell repertoires in COVID-19. Original data processing: Amplification of reference gene primers was used by the study to estimate nucleated cell counts. TCRdb's copy holds only in-frame clones and misses some; the assay was immunoSEQ multiplex PCR. V and J calls and clone size are given by that table; D and trimming were obtained from the DNA. The table has about 210,000 clones, about four fifths seen once; the top ten hold approximately 12%. Looked up from germline, CDR1 is MDHEN and CDR2 is SYDVKM. Trimming cost V 10 bases and J 9 bases; bases outside gene matches: 9. The CDR3 covers 14 residues.

The J gene is TRBJ2-1, the V gene TRBV28; TRBD2 matches at 13 bases. This receptor was taken from a woman in her thirties or forties with acute or convalescent COVID-19. The sample consisted of peripheral blood. CDR3 residues: CATRGLAGVSEQFF. The CDR3 region has the DNA TGTGCCACCAGAGGACTAGCGGGAGTATCTGAGCAGTTCTTC.